The present T cell receptor beta chain was sequenced within a study of T cells after yellow fever vaccination. Trimming took 0 bases from V and 4 from J, leaving 9 bases between them. The CDR3 runs 14 residues. The germline gives CDR1 PRHDT, CDR2 FYEKMQ (reference sequence). TCRdb re-derived calls from the 5' RACE reads in MiXCR, one entry per CDR3 protein. The table shows a few hundred thousand distinct CDR3 sequences, with 3% to 4% occurring only once. Study observations and caveats: Across the CD4 and CD8 compartments, a small share of clonotypes was present in both. The study noted that FACS-sorted repertoires could contain abundant clonotypes contaminating from the bulk population.

This clonotype turned up a few times. Antigen specificity is unknown. The rearrangement uses TRBV13 and TRBJ1-1; D is perhaps TRBD1 (5 bases). The sequencing here drew on CD4+ T cells sorted from PBMCs, taken 10 days after the yellow fever booster vaccination. The clonotype was recovered from a young man who received the YFV17D yellow fever vaccine. The CDR3 DNA reads as TGTGCCAGCAGCTTAGGCCGGGGCCCCACTGAAGCTTTCTTT. Translated, it gives CASSLGRGPTEAFF.